This note documents a single T cell receptor beta chain sequence. The antigen is not known. The source of the sample is a study of cytomegalovirus exposure and HLA in healthy donors. Study-level results: The authors listed 164 TCR beta chains as cytomegalovirus-associated. Within a later analysis, the majority of CMV-associated TCR beta chains appeared HLA-restricted. One variant, a missense change in DCLRE1C, was linked in a later analysis to TCR beta V- and J-gene trimming.

At sampling all donors were nominally healthy, likely with unrecorded immune exposures. 13 Jbeta primers and 60 Vbeta primers were used for the PCR. Assay used: immunoSEQ multiplex PCR; TCRdb lists only in-frame clones, some missing. The data hold around 130,000 clones, with roughly four fifths observed a single time. Deletions cut 4 bases from V and 0 bases from J, with 9 bases between. The CDR3 covers 14 residues. The germline V gene encodes CDR1 LNHDA and CDR2 SQIVND (reference sequence). The chain joins TRBV19 to TRBJ1-1; D gene ambiguous. This sequence originates from a girl aged 2 to 10 in good health and CMV-seronegative. The sequencing input was PBMCs. CDR3 amino acids: CASSTREMNTEAFF. CDR3 sequence (DNA): TGTGCCAGTAGTACTAGGGAGATGAACACTGAAGCTTTCTTT.